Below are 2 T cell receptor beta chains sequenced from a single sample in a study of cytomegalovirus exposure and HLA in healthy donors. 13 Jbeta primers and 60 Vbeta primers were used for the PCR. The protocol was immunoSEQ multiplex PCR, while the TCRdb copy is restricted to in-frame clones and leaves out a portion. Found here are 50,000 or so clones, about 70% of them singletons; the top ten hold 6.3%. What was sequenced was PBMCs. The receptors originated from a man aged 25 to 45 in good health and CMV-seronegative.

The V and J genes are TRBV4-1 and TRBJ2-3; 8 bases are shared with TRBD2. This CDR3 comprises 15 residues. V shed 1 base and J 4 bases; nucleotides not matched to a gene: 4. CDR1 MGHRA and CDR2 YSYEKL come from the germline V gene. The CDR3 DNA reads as TGCGCCAGCAGCCAAGCCAGCGGGAGAGCAGATACGCAGTATTTT. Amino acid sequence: CASSQASGRADTQYF.

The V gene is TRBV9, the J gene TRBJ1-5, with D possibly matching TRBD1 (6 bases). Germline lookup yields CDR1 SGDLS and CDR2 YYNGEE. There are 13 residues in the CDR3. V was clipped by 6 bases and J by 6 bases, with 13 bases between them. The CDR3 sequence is CASNKGDGQPQHF. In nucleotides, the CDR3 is TGTGCCAGCAATAAGGGGGACGGTCAGCCCCAGCATTTT.